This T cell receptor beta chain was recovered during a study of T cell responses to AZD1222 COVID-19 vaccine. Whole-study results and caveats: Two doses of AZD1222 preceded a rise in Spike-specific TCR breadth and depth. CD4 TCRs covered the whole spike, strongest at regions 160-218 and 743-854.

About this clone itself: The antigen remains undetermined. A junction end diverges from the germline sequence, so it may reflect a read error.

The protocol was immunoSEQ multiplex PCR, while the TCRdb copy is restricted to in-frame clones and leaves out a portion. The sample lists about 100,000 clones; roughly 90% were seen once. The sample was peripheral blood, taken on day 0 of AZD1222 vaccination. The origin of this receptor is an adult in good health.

CDR3 bases: TGTGCCAGCAGCTTTCTCCGGGACTCCAACAATGAGCAGTTCTTC. Translating gives CASSFLRDSNNEQFF. The chain couples TRBV7-2 to TRBJ2-1, with D perhaps matching TRBD2 (6 bases). CDR3 length: 15 amino acids. Germline loops: CDR1 SGHTA, CDR2 FQGNSA.